These 28 T cell receptor beta chains were all obtained from the same sample, sequenced in a study of T-cell memory formation after mild COVID-19. TCRdb reprocessed the 5' RACE reads via MiXCR and lists one record per CDR3 protein. Of roughly 600,000 distinct CDR3 sequences listed, roughly 17% are singletons. The sample consisted of PBMCs or a T cell subset sorted from them (not recorded which). These receptors originate from an adult woman who had mild COVID-19 (a few samples of this study predate the infection). Cell type and time point are not known.

This clonotype was counted a few times. V gene TRBV24-1 combines with J gene TRBJ2-7, with D possibly being TRBD1 or TRBD2 (6 bases each). Germline V gene sequence: CDR1 KGHDR, CDR2 SFDVKD. V was pared by 9 bases and J by 3 bases, with 11 bases between. The CDR3 covers 12 residues. Here the CDR3 reads CATSGGGYEQYF. The CDR3 nucleotides read TGTGCCACCTCCGGAGGGGGCTACGAGCAGTACTTC.

The chain is built from TRBV19 and TRBJ1-6; D is perhaps TRBD1 (6 bases). V lost 11 bases, J lost 9 bases, and 20 bases lay in between. Per the germline V gene, CDR1 is LNHDA and CDR2 is SQIVND (reference sequence). CDR3 length: 14 amino acids. CDR3 protein: CAGGHREGGSPLHF. DNA for the CDR3: TGTGCCGGAGGACACAGGGAGGGCGGTTCACCCCTCCACTTT.

V and J are TRBV5-1 and TRBJ1-1, with D hard to call. The CDR3 is 17 amino acids. CDR1 and CDR2 from the germline V gene are SGHRS and YFSETQ. With 2 bases removed from V and 0 bases from J, the gap between germline ends came to 17 bases. CDR3 region: CASSLPRAPELNTEAFF. CDR3 nucleotides: TGCGCCAGCAGCTTACCCCGGGCCCCGGAATTGAACACTGAAGCTTTCTTT.

This clonotype was seen more than once but under ten times. The chain combines TRBV7-6 with TRBJ2-1, with TRBD1 as a possible D gene (6 bases). Per germline, CDR1 SGHVS and CDR2 FNYEAQ. Trimming pared 5 bases from V and 7 bases from J, leaving 15 bases between. The CDR3 is made up of 14 amino acids. In DNA, the CDR3 is TGTGCCAGCAGCGAGCAGGGGTCGAGGAATGAGCAGTTCTTC. Amino acid sequence: CASSEQGSRNEQFF.

This clonotype was detected a few times. The J gene is TRBJ1-2, the V gene TRBV2; 9 bases fit TRBD1. The CDR3 extends over 11 amino acids. J lost 14 bases, V lost 6 bases, and 7 bases had no gene match. The germline V gene has CDR1 SNHLY and CDR2 FYNNEI. DNA of the CDR3: TGTGCCAGCAGACAGGGGGCGGAAATTACCTTC. It translates to CASRQGAEITF.

The table lists this clonotype with a few counts. The rearrangement joins TRBV20-1 to TRBJ2-7; no reliable D call. Trimming stripped 5 bases from V and 6 bases from J, with 11 bases between. Per germline, CDR1 DFQATT and CDR2 SNEGSKA (reference sequence). The CDR3 covers 11 residues. CDR3 protein: CSASSVGEQYF. CDR3 in DNA: TGCAGTGCTTCTTCAGTGGGCGAGCAGTACTTC.

This clonotype was observed many times. This chain connects TRBV5-6 to TRBJ2-1, with D perhaps matching TRBD2 (6 bases). Germline values: CDR1 SGHDT, CDR2 YYEEEE. The CDR3 consists of 12 residues. With 7 bases removed from V and 5 bases from J, the gap between germline ends came to 10 bases. The DNA of the CDR3 is TGTGCCAGCGCGCGGGGAAACAATGAGCAGTTCTTC. Encoded protein: CASARGNNEQFF.

V is TRBV30 and J is TRBJ2-7; D ambiguous. V was shortened by 0 bases and J by 4 bases, with 7 bases between the two germline ends. The CDR3 length is 12 residues. Germline CDR1 and CDR2: GTSNPN and SVGIG (reference sequence). CDR3 residues: CAWSVMGYEQYF. DNA of the CDR3: TGTGCCTGGAGTGTAATGGGGTACGAGCAGTACTTC.

This clonotype was found a few times. The chain uses TRBV5-1 and TRBJ2-5; D is possibly TRBD1 (6 bases). The germline V gene has CDR1 SGHRS and CDR2 YFSETQ. This CDR3 contains 13 residues. Trimming removed 7 bases from V and 3 bases from J, with 13 bases in between. The CDR3 sequence: CASAWTEKETQYF. The CDR3 nucleotides are TGCGCCAGCGCCTGGACAGAAAAAGAGACCCAGTACTTC.

The chain combines TRBV20-1 with TRBJ1-1, with TRBD1 matching 9 bases. Per the germline V gene, CDR1 is DFQATT and CDR2 is SNEGSKA (reference sequence). With V trimmed by 6 bases and J by 4 bases, 3 bases remained unmatched. The CDR3 covers 12 residues. The DNA of the CDR3 is TGCAGTGCGACGACAGGGGGCACTGAAGCTTTCTTT. Its protein is CSATTGGTEAFF.

This clonotype was seen many times. V is TRBV7-3 and J is TRBJ2-2; D is unclear. The V gene lost 6 bases and the J gene lost 3 bases, with 5 bases spanning the gap. The CDR3 runs 12 residues. Germline values: CDR1 SGHTA, CDR2 FQGTGA. CDR3 loop: CASSSDTGELFF. The CDR3 DNA is TGTGCCAGCAGTTCCGACACCGGGGAGCTGTTTTTT.

The chain employs TRBV5-6 and TRBJ1-1; TRBD1 aligns across 9 bases. Germline lookup yields CDR1 SGHDT and CDR2 YYEEEE. The CDR3 loop spans 14 amino acids. J was trimmed by 6 bases and V by 2 bases; bases with no gene match: 5. As DNA, the CDR3 is TGTGCCAGCAGCTTCGGACAGGGGATCTCTGAAGCTTTCTTT. Residues: CASSFGQGISEAFF. The full variable domain, completed using reference TRBV5-6 and TRBJ1-1, is DAGVTQSPTHLIKTRGQQVTLRCSPKSGHDTVSWYQQALGQGPQFIFQYYEEEERQRGNFPDRFSGHQFPNYSSELNVNALLLGDSALYLCASSFGQGISEAFFGQGTRLTVV.

This chain joins TRBV13 and TRBJ2-2; D could derive from TRBD1 or TRBD2 (5 bases each). The CDR3 covers 17 residues. The germline V and J ends were trimmed by 5 bases and 4 bases, with 20 bases remaining between them. CDR1 and CDR2 (germline): PRHDT, FYEKMQ (reference sequence). The DNA for the CDR3 is TGTGCCAGCAGCCGTGACAGCGGAATGTCGGGCACCGGGGAGCTGTTTTTT. Amino acids: CASSRDSGMSGTGELFF.

In its sample, this clonotype was seen a few times. The rearrangement uses TRBV24-1 and TRBJ2-5, with 9 bases that match TRBD1. In germline, CDR1 is KGHDR, CDR2 SFDVKD. This CDR3 region has 15 residues. The V and J ends lost 4 bases and 7 bases, in that order; junction bases with no gene match: 9. The CDR3, as DNA: TGTGCCACCAGTGACGCCGGGACAGGGACGGCGACCCAGTACTTC. Encoded protein: CATSDAGTGTATQYF.

This clonotype was picked up many times. V is TRBV24-1 and J is TRBJ2-3, with D perhaps being TRBD1 or TRBD2 (6 bases each). The V end was cut by 3 bases, the J end by 0 bases, with 15 bases between. Germline assignment: CDR1 KGHDR and CDR2 SFDVKD. This CDR3 spans 17 amino acids. CDR3 DNA sequence: TGTGCCACCAGTGATCCGCCCTCGGGGGCTAGCACAGATACGCAGTATTTT. It encodes CATSDPPSGASTDTQYF.

V and J are TRBV29-1 and TRBJ1-2; D unresolved. The V gene's germline CDR1 is SQVTM and CDR2 ANQGSEA. The V end was cut by 2 bases, the J end by 5 bases, with 3 bases between. The CDR3 consists of 10 residues. The CDR3 reads CSVERYGYTF. The CDR3 DNA follows: TGCAGCGTTGAACGATATGGCTACACCTTC.

This clonotype has only a few counts. The V and J genes are TRBV7-2 and TRBJ1-1; D is undetermined. The CDR3 length is 15 residues. V dropped 5 bases and J dropped 4 bases, with 17 bases sitting between them. From germline, CDR1 is SGHTA and CDR2 FQGNSA. CDR3 coding DNA: TGTGCCAGCAGCCCCTTCCCTGGGGTTCGCACTGAAGCTTTCTTT. Amino acid sequence: CASSPFPGVRTEAFF.

The chain employs TRBV4-3 and TRBJ2-7; unclear D gene. The V and J ends lost 0 bases and 6 bases respectively, with 12 bases between them. The CDR3 totals 14 residues. Germline CDR1 reads LGHNA; CDR2 reads YSLEER. The CDR3 DNA follows: TGCGCCAGCAGCCAAGATAGGGTAAGCCGCGAGCAGTACTTC. Translating it yields CASSQDRVSREQYF.

This clonotype was seen more than once but under ten times. This chain joins TRBV4-3 and TRBJ2-1, with 10 nucleotides matching TRBD2. From germline, CDR1 is LGHNA and CDR2 YSLEER. CDR3 length equals 18 residues. The J segment lost 9 bases and the V segment lost 0 bases, leaving 14 bases of the junction unmatched. DNA for the CDR3: TGCGCCAGCAGCCAAGATATCCTGGGTAGCGGGAGGACGGTTGAGCAGTTCTTC. This sequence encodes CASSQDILGSGRTVEQFF.

The V and J genes are TRBV20-1 and TRBJ2-2; 9 nucleotides line up with TRBD1. J gave up 6 bases and V 6 bases, and 5 bases lay outside the gene matches. The length of the CDR3 is 13 residues. Per germline, CDR1 DFQATT and CDR2 SNEGSKA (reference sequence). CDR3 sequence (DNA): TGCAGTGCAGGGACAGGGAGATCCGGGGAGCTGTTTTTT. Its translation is CSAGTGRSGELFF.

This clonotype appeared many times. The gene calls are TRBV5-5 and TRBJ2-7; no firm D call. CDR3 length equals 15 residues. The germline gives CDR1 SGHKS, CDR2 YYEKEE (reference sequence). V shed 1 base and J shed 0 bases, with 11 bases lying between them. The CDR3 region is CASSLSADVSYEQYF. The CDR3 nucleotides are TGTGCCAGCAGCTTGTCTGCGGACGTCTCCTACGAGCAGTACTTC.

The chain employs TRBV12-3 or TRBV12-4 and TRBJ2-1; TRBD1 matches at 11 bases. The ends lost 6 bases at V and 4 bases at J; junction bases unmatched: 8. The CDR3 loop spans 16 amino acids. This chain's CDR3 is CASRGPGQGEYNEQFF. CDR3 coding DNA: TGTGCCAGCAGGGGCCCGGGACAGGGGGAGTACAATGAGCAGTTCTTC.

This rearrangement joins TRBV5-1 to TRBJ1-1; 10 bases line up with TRBD1. Looked up from germline, CDR1 is SGHRS and CDR2 is YFSETQ. V trimming: 0 bases; J trimming: 1 base; junction bases outside the gene matches: 12. The CDR3 consists of 19 residues. CDR3 bases: TGCGCCAGCAGCTTGGCCGGGACAGGGGCGATCTCGGAGAACACTGAAGCTTTCTTT. Its protein is CASSLAGTGAISENTEAFF.

The chain joins TRBV15 to TRBJ2-7; 9 bases line up with TRBD1. Germline trimming cut 3 bases from V and 5 bases from J; bases unmatched to any gene: 11. CDR1 LNHNV and CDR2 YYDKDF come from the germline V gene (reference sequence). The CDR3 is 16 amino acids. The CDR3 region has the DNA TGTGCCACCAGCAGTGAGGGGACAGGGTGGATAGACGAGCAGTACTTC. It codes for CATSSEGTGWIDEQYF.

This clonotype was observed many times. The chain has TRBV6-6 and TRBJ2-3, with 7 bases lining up with TRBD2. The CDR3 has 16 residues. The V gene's germline CDR1 is MNHNY and CDR2 SVGAGI (reference sequence). Trimming at V came to 6 bases and at J to 4 bases, leaving 13 bases not matched to a gene. The CDR3 protein is CASSYGGAGDADTQYF. For the CDR3, the DNA is TGTGCCAGCAGCTACGGCGGCGCGGGAGACGCAGATACGCAGTATTTT.

The table lists this clonotype with many counts. J is TRBJ1-2 and V is TRBV5-1; D uncertain. V lost 4 bases and J 3 bases, leaving 13 bases between the germline ends. Per germline, CDR1 SGHRS and CDR2 YFSETQ. The CDR3 spans 14 residues. DNA for the CDR3: TGCGCCAGCAGCCAACTTACCCCGGACTATGGCTACACCTTC. This translates into CASSQLTPDYGYTF.

This clonotype was detected many times. The chain has TRBV12-3 or TRBV12-4 and TRBJ2-7; TRBD1 aligns across 7 bases. The junction had 11 bases not matched to a gene; V was cut back by 0 bases and J by 0 bases. The CDR3 contains 18 residues. CDR3 coding DNA: TGTGCCAGCAGTTTAGCGACAGGGCCCAGGGGTCCCTCCTACGAGCAGTACTTC. Amino acid sequence: CASSLATGPRGPSYEQYF.

This clonotype has only a few counts. The CDR3 region has the DNA TGCTCGACCAGTCCCCCGTGGCTAGTGGACAATGAGCAGTTCTTC. Translation: CSTSPPWLVDNEQFF. The chain employs TRBV10-2 and TRBJ2-1; D gene uncertain. The germline V gene encodes CDR1 WSHSY and CDR2 SAAADI. CDR3 length: 15 residues.